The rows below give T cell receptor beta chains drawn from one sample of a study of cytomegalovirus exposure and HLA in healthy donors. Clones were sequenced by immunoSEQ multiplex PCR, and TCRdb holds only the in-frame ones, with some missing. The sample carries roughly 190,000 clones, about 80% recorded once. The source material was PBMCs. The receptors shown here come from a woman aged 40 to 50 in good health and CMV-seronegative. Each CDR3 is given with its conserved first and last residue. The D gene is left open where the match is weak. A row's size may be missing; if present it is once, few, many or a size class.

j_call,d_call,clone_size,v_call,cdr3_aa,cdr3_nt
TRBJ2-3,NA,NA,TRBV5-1,CASSLGQPRTDTQYF,TGCGCCAGCAGCTTGGGACAGCCCCGCACAGATACGCAGTATTTT
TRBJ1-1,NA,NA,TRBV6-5,CASEKTVNTEAFF,TGTGCCAGCGAAAAGACAGTAAACACTGAAGCTTTCTTT
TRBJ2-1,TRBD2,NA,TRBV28,CASRPLAGASNNEQFF,TGTGCCAGCAGACCTCTAGCGGGAGCCAGCAACAATGAGCAGTTCTTC
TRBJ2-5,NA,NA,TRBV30,CACQGLGLETQYF,TGTGCCTGTCAGGGGTTAGGTTTAGAGACCCAGTACTTC
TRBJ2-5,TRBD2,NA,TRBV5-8,CASSLDIAGVRETQYF,TGTGCCAGCAGCTTGGATATAGCGGGAGTCCGAGAGACCCAGTACTTC
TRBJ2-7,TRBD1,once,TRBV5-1,CASSLALGTAGSYEQYF,TGCGCCAGCAGCTTGGCCTTAGGGACAGCCGGCTCCTACGAGCAGTACTTC
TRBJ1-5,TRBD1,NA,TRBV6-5,CASSSGQGAWDQPQHF,TGTGCCAGCAGTTCGGGGCAGGGGGCATGGGATCAGCCCCAGCATTTT
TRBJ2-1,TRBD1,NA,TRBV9,CASSVDPGGYNEQFF,TGTGCCAGCAGCGTAGATCCAGGGGGCTACAATGAGCAGTTCTTC
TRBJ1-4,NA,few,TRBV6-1,CASSEYVGRNNEKLFF,TGTGCCAGCAGTGAGTACGTCGGCAGGAATAATGAAAAACTGTTTTTT
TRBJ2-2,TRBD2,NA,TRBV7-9,CASRTLAEFGELFF,TGTGCCAGCAGGACACTAGCGGAGTTCGGGGAGCTGTTTTTT
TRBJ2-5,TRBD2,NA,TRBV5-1,CASSLAARLAGGPQETQYF,TGCGCCAGCAGCTTGGCCGCACGACTAGCGGGAGGGCCCCAAGAGACCCAGTACTTC
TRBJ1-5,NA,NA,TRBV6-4,CASSPEYSNQPQHF,TGTGCCAGCAGCCCGGAGTATAGCAATCAGCCCCAGCATTTT
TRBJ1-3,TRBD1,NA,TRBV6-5,CASRTGSGNTIYF,TGTGCCAGCAGGACAGGGTCCGGAAACACCATATATTTT
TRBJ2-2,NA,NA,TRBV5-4,CASSLLRTTTGELFF,TGTGCCAGCAGCTTGCTCCGGACTACCACCGGGGAGCTGTTTTTT
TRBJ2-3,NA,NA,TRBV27,CASSLSATSGEYF,TGTGCCAGCAGTTTATCGGCCACCTCCGGGGAGTATTTT
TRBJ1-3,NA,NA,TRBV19,CASSKRESSGNTIYF,TGTGCCAGTAGTAAACGTGAGAGCTCTGGAAACACCATATATTTT
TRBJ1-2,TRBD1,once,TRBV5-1,CASSLELLQGARYTF,TGCGCCAGCAGCTTGGAATTATTACAGGGGGCACGCTACACCTTC
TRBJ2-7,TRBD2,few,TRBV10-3,CAISEPLTGGLALFREQYF,TGTGCCATCAGTGAGCCCCTAACAGGCGGACTAGCGCTCTTCCGGGAGCAGTACTTC
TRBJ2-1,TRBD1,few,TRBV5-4,CASSGGTGGYNEQFF,TGTGCCAGCAGCGGAGGGACAGGGGGCTACAATGAGCAGTTCTTC
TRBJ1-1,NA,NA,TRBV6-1,CASSDHRASTEAFF,TGTGCCAGCAGTGACCACAGGGCCAGCACTGAAGCTTTCTTT
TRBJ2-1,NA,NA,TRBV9,CASSVEQAPNEQFF,TGTGCCAGCAGCGTAGAACAGGCCCCCAATGAGCAGTTCTTC
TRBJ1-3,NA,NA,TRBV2,CASNILGTIYF,TGTGCCAGCAATATACTCGGCACCATATATTTT
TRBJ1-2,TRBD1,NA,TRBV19,CASSIRDRGDHGYTF,TGTGCCAGTAGTATAAGGGACAGGGGGGATCATGGCTACACCTTC
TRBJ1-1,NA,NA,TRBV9,CASSVLDEAAEAFF,TGTGCCAGCAGCGTACTGGACGAAGCGGCTGAAGCTTTCTTT
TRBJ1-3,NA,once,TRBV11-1,CASSSGHPGNTIYF,TGTGCCAGCAGCTCGGGACACCCTGGAAACACCATATATTTT
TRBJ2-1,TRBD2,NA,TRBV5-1,CASSLVAAGVDEQFF,TGCGCCAGCAGCTTGGTGGCAGCGGGGGTGGATGAGCAGTTCTTC
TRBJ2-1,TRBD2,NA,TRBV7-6,CASSLGTSFGNEQFF,TGTGCCAGCAGCTTGGGGACTAGTTTTGGGAATGAGCAGTTCTTC
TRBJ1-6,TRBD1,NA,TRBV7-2,CASSLGTGGYGLHF,TGTGCCAGCAGCTTGGGGACAGGCGGCTATGGCCTCCACTTT
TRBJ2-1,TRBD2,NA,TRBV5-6,CASSFLPSGRGAEQFF,TGTGCCAGCAGCTTCCTTCCTAGCGGGAGAGGCGCTGAGCAGTTCTTC
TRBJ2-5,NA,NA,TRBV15,CATSRVSYGQETQYF,TGTGCCACCAGCAGAGTGTCTTACGGCCAAGAGACCCAGTACTTC
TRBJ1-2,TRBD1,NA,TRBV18,CASSPVFSGTVDGYTF,TGTGCCAGCTCACCGGTATTCTCCGGGACAGTAGATGGCTACACCTTC
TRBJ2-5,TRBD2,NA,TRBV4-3,CASSASSGVQETQYF,TGCGCCAGCAGTGCGTCTAGCGGGGTTCAAGAGACCCAGTACTTC
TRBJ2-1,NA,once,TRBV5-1,CASSLAGLEVNEQFF,TGCGCCAGCAGCTTGGCTGGTCTAGAAGTGAATGAGCAGTTCTTC
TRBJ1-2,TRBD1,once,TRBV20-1,CSARDGTGPTF,TGCAGTGCTAGAGACGGGACAGGGCCGACCTTC
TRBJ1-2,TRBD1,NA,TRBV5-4,CASSSSGGAYYGYTF,TGTGCCAGCAGCTCTTCAGGGGGCGCTTACTATGGCTACACCTTC
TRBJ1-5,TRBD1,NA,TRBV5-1,CASSPEGARQPQHF,TGCGCCAGCAGTCCCGAGGGGGCACGGCAGCCCCAGCATTTT
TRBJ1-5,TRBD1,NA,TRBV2,CASGQEPNQPQHF,TGTGCCAGCGGACAGGAACCTAATCAGCCCCAGCATTTT
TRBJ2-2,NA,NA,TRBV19,CASSPWAVTGNTGELFF,TGTGCCAGTAGTCCATGGGCTGTGACAGGGAACACCGGGGAGCTGTTTTTT
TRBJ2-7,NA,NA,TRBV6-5,CASSYIPSASYEQYF,TGTGCCAGCAGTTACATTCCCAGCGCGAGCTACGAGCAGTACTTC
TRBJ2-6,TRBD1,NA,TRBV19,CASSIQGGFSGANVLTF,TGTGCCAGTAGTATCCAAGGGGGCTTCTCTGGGGCCAACGTCCTGACTTTC